The 24 T cell receptor beta chains presented below share a single source sample, sequenced in a study of OX40 agonist ivuxolimab in advanced cancers. Libraries were made using the immunoSEQ multiplex PCR assay. Entries here come from immuneACCESS through TCRdb and include only in-frame sequences with V and J called. Some clones fail to appear in such tables; in the studies checked, an unresolved V gene covers under half of the shortfall, and the cause of the remainder is unknown. Within this sample are some 70,000 clones, with around 87% of them counted one time only. The top ten hold about 2.5% of the sample. The starting material was CD4+ or CD8+ T cells sorted from blood, obtained in a trial of the OX40 agonist ivuxolimab. Receptor source: an adult with an advanced solid tumor such as melanoma, head and neck, liver or kidney cancer.

The chain couples TRBV29-1 to TRBJ2-3, with 9 bases aligning to TRBD2. Germline V gene lookup returns CDR1 SQVTM and CDR2 ANQGSEA. This CDR3 comprises 15 residues. Trimming removed 6 bases from V and 1 base from J; junction bases left unmatched: 8. CDR3 in amino acids: CSVSPRLAGTDTQYF. DNA for the CDR3: TGCAGCGTGTCTCCCAGACTAGCGGGCACAGATACGCAGTATTTT.

This chain uses TRBV18 with TRBJ1-6, with D maybe TRBD1 (5 bases). With 6 bases removed from V and 4 bases from J, the gap between germline ends came to 16 bases. From germline, CDR1 is KGHSH and CDR2 LQKENI. The CDR3 sequence is 16 residues long. The CDR3 DNA sequence: TGTGCCAGCTCCCGCCAAGGGGCGGGTTATAATTCACCCCTCCACTTT. This encodes CASSRQGAGYNSPLHF.

The chain uses TRBV11-1 and TRBJ1-1, with 8 positions matching TRBD1. The CDR3 is 15 residues long. Germline CDR1 SGHAT, CDR2 FQDESV (reference sequence). V trimming: 3 bases; J trimming: 7 bases; junction bases outside the gene matches: 10. The chain's CDR3 is CASSFVSGGRGEAFF. For the CDR3, the DNA is TGTGCCAGCAGCTTTGTTTCAGGGGGCAGGGGTGAAGCTTTCTTT.

The V and J genes are TRBV23-1 and TRBJ1-5; D remains ambiguous. TRBV23-1 is classed as an ORF, of uncertain function. CDR3 length: 14 amino acids. Trimming pared 6 bases from V and 6 bases from J, leaving 15 bases between. The CDR3 sequence: CASSQDRSFQPQHF. The CDR3 DNA reads TGCGCCAGCAGCCAAGATCGAAGCTTTCAGCCCCAGCATTTT.

This clone has a single count. The rearrangement links TRBV5-1 to TRBJ1-1, with 8 bases fitting TRBD1. Trimming removed 5 bases from V and 1 base from J; junction bases left unmatched: 7. The CDR3 spans 15 residues. CDR1 is SGHRS and CDR2 is YFSETQ in the germline V gene. CDR3 loop: CASSYSGTGNTEAFF. The CDR3 DNA is TGCGCCAGCAGTTACTCCGGGACAGGGAACACTGAAGCTTTCTTT.

V gene TRBV7-3 combines with J gene TRBJ2-3; 10 nucleotides align to TRBD2. The CDR3 spans 15 residues. Germline CDR1 and CDR2: SGHTA and FQGTGA. V dropped 6 bases and J dropped 0; count of bases not matched to a gene: 3. Here the CDR3 reads CASSTSGTSTDTQYF. The CDR3 coding sequence is TGTGCCAGCAGTACTAGCGGGACTAGCACAGATACGCAGTATTTT.

The chain uses TRBV11-3 and TRBJ2-7, with 11 bases aligning to TRBD1. This CDR3 has 16 amino acids. J gave up 7 bases and V 5 bases, and 13 bases lay outside the gene matches. Germline loops: CDR1 SGHNT, CDR2 YENEEA. The CDR3 DNA follows: TGTGCCAGCAGCCGCGGGGGCTCCGGGACAGGGGGTGAGCAGTACTTC. It codes for CASSRGGSGTGGEQYF.

This clone was counted ten times or more. The chain uses TRBV4-2 and TRBJ1-1; D is perhaps TRBD1 (6 bases). There are 15 residues in the CDR3. The germline V and J ends were trimmed by 2 bases and 8 bases, with 18 bases remaining between them. Germline values: CDR1 LGHNA, CDR2 YNFKEQ. CDR3 sequence (DNA): TGTGCCAGCAGCCAATGGGACACGGAGGGTATGGAAGCTTTCTTT. It translates to CASSQWDTEGMEAFF.

The CDR3 loop is CASSYGGGYGYTF. In nucleotides, the CDR3 is TGTGCCAGCAGTTATGGGGGCGGCTATGGCTACACCTTC. V gene TRBV27 combines with J gene TRBJ1-2; D is possibly TRBD1 (6 bases). There are 13 residues in the CDR3. Germline values: CDR1 MNHEY, CDR2 SMNVEV (reference sequence). Trimming removed 4 bases from V and 4 bases from J, with 10 bases in between.

CDR3 protein: CASSPAGLAGGDTQYF. The CDR3 coding sequence is TGTGCCAGCTCACCTGCTGGACTAGCGGGGGGAGATACGCAGTATTTT. The rearrangement joins TRBV18 to TRBJ2-3; 14 nucleotides align to TRBD2. The CDR3 consists of 16 residues. Germline V gene data show CDR1 as KGHSH and CDR2 as LQKENI. The trim removed 3 bases at V and 5 bases at J, leaving 4 bases unmatched.

This clone was counted once. This chain uses TRBV9 with TRBJ2-2, with a weak D call TRBD2 (6 bases). Per germline, CDR1 SGDLS and CDR2 YYNGEE. The V and J ends lost 2 bases and 4 bases respectively, with 18 bases between them. The CDR3 is 17 residues long. CDR3 DNA sequence: TGTGCCAGCAGCGTGACGGAGGGGACGGCGAGCACCGGGGAGCTGTTTTTT. This encodes CASSVTEGTASTGELFF.

The rearrangement joins TRBV30 to TRBJ1-1, with 8 nucleotides matching TRBD1. V gave up 3 bases and J gave up 6 bases; unmatched junction bases: 15. Germline V CDR1 and CDR2: GTSNPN, SVGIG (reference sequence). There are 16 residues in the CDR3. The CDR3 loop reads CAWRDSPRTGIPEAFF. The CDR3 DNA reads TGTGCCTGGAGGGACTCTCCCCGGACAGGGATCCCTGAAGCTTTCTTT.

The rearrangement uses TRBV18 and TRBJ2-5; D gene unclear. The germline CDR1 and CDR2 sequences are KGHSH and LQKENI. The CDR3 is made up of 13 amino acids. Trimming shortened V by 3 bases and J by 2 bases, and 7 bases separated the two germline ends. The DNA of the CDR3 is TGTGCCAGCTCACCGGGCAGACAAGAGACCCAGTACTTC. It specifies CASSPGRQETQYF.

CDR3 in amino acids: CASSLDLTDTQYF. CDR3 nucleotide sequence: TGTGCCAGCAGCTTAGATCTGACAGATACGCAGTATTTT. This sequence joins TRBV11-2 and TRBJ2-3, with D hard to call. Germline CDR1 and CDR2: SGHAT and FQNNGV. The V end was cut by 0 bases, the J end by 3 bases, with 4 bases between. This CDR3 has 13 residues.

This clone was seen only once. This chain links TRBV19 with TRBJ2-5; D gene ambiguous. Germline V gene sequence: CDR1 LNHDA, CDR2 SQIVND (reference sequence). Trimming pared 4 bases from V and 1 base from J, leaving 7 bases between. The CDR3 runs 13 residues. The CDR3 here is CASSKSSQETQYF. CDR3 DNA: TGTGCCAGTAGTAAAAGTTCCCAAGAGACCCAGTACTTC.

This clone has only one observation. V is TRBV7-8 and J is TRBJ1-3; the D is unclear. This CDR3 has 16 amino acids. V was shortened by 2 bases and J by 0 bases, with 11 bases between the two germline ends. The germline V gene encodes CDR1 SGHVS and CDR2 FQNEAQ. The DNA for the CDR3 is TGTGCCAGCAGCTTATCTCGGGTATTCTCTGGAAACACCATATATTTT. This translates into CASSLSRVFSGNTIYF.

The chain recombines TRBV27 with TRBJ2-7, with D maybe TRBD1 (6 bases). The CDR3 has 15 amino acids. Germline lookup yields CDR1 MNHEY and CDR2 SMNVEV (reference sequence). With 5 bases removed from V and 5 bases from J, the gap between germline ends came to 19 bases. The CDR3 nucleotides are TGTGCCAGCAGTCCCTCCCCTGTTACAGGGCACGAGCAGTACTTC. It codes for CASSPSPVTGHEQYF.

This chain links TRBV20-1 with TRBJ1-5, with D possibly matching TRBD1 (5 bases). V lost 6 bases to trimming and J lost 14 bases, with 14 bases between them. The length of the CDR3 is 10 residues. Per the germline V gene, CDR1 is DFQATT and CDR2 is SNEGSKA (reference sequence). CDR3 amino acids: CSAPSGLKHF. The DNA of the CDR3 is TGCAGTGCCCCCTCGGGACTAAAGCATTTT.

This chain uses TRBV5-6 with TRBJ1-6; 7 bases fit TRBD1. Germline lookup yields CDR1 SGHDT and CDR2 YYEEEE. The CDR3 has 16 residues. V lost 4 bases, J lost 7 bases, and 11 bases stayed unmatched. Written as DNA, the CDR3 is TGTGCCAGCAGCGTTAGCCGGGACAGCGAGAATTCACCCCTCCACTTT. Its translation: CASSVSRDSENSPLHF.

The chain employs TRBV11-2 and TRBJ1-1, with no clear D. From germline, CDR1 is SGHAT and CDR2 FQNNGV. Trimming left V 3 bases short and J 0 bases short, with 8 bases between. The CDR3 is made up of 14 amino acids. Here the CDR3 reads CASSFRRMNTEAFF. The CDR3 DNA reads as TGTGCCAGCAGCTTCAGGCGCATGAACACTGAAGCTTTCTTT.

This chain uses TRBV21-1 with TRBJ2-3; TRBD1 reflects the table's D call only, with no check against the DNA. TRBV21-1 is given as a pseudogene. This CDR3 comprises 14 residues. The chain's CDR3 is CASKTGGLTDTQYF. CDR3 nucleotide sequence: TGTGCCAGCAAGACAGGGGGCCTCACAGATACGCAGTATTTT.

The chain has TRBV9 and TRBJ2-1, with 8 bases that match TRBD2. The germline V gene encodes CDR1 SGDLS and CDR2 YYNGEE. The CDR3 is made up of 13 amino acids. J was trimmed by 10 bases and V by 3 bases; bases with no gene match: 6. CDR3 DNA sequence: TGTGCCAGCAGCGAAGGACTAGCCAGAGAGCAGTTCTTC. The encoded protein is CASSEGLAREQFF.

The chain joins TRBV11-2 to TRBJ1-2; tentatively, D is TRBD1 (6 bases). Per germline, CDR1 SGHAT and CDR2 FQNNGV. V was pared by 0 bases and J by 4 bases, with 9 bases between. The CDR3 extends over 14 amino acids. CDR3 in amino acids: CASSLEQGGYGYTF. The DNA for the CDR3 is TGTGCCAGCAGCTTAGAACAGGGTGGCTATGGCTACACCTTC.

This chain links TRBV18 with TRBJ2-5; D may correspond to TRBD1 or TRBD2 (6 bases each). The CDR3 is 14 amino acids. The germline V gene has CDR1 KGHSH and CDR2 LQKENI. Trimming pared 3 bases from V and 6 bases from J, leaving 14 bases between. The CDR3 sequence: CASSPEGGGKTQYF. The CDR3 nucleotides are TGTGCCAGCTCACCGGAAGGGGGAGGAAAGACCCAGTACTTC. The complete variable domain, with remaining parts taken from reference TRBV18 and TRBJ2-5, reads NAGVMQNPRHLVRRRGQEARLRCSPMKGHSHVYWYRQLPEEGLKFMVYLQKENIIDESGMPKERFSAEFPKEGPSILRIQQVVRGDSAAYFCASSPEGGGKTQYFGPGTRLLVL.